The 6 T cell receptor beta chains reported below all come from one sample, sequenced in a study of T cell changes during pregnancy in multiple sclerosis. Here immunoSEQ multiplex PCR was the method, and the copy in TCRdb shows in-frame clones only, minus some. Among some 80,000 clones, 90% to 95% were seen once, and the ten largest hold more than 1.4%. The source material was peripheral blood, sampled before pregnancy. The receptor source for this set is a female donor with multiple sclerosis, enrolled in a pregnancy study.

The V and J genes are TRBV6-6 and TRBJ1-4; tentative D call: TRBD1 (5 bases). CDR1 and CDR2 (germline): MNHNY, SVGAGI (reference sequence). V dropped 0 bases and J dropped 2 bases, with 7 bases sitting between them. This CDR3 has 15 amino acids. Written as DNA, the CDR3 is TGTGCCAGCAGTTACTCGGGGGGGACTAATGAAAAACTGTTTTTT. Encoded protein: CASSYSGGTNEKLFF.

The chain is built from TRBV7-7 and TRBJ2-1; a weak D match, TRBD1 (6 bases). Germline values: CDR1 SSHAT, CDR2 FNYEAQ (reference sequence). The CDR3 is 13 amino acids. The CDR3 sequence: CDNPPGAWLEQFF. CDR3 DNA: TGTGACAACCCTCCAGGGGCCTGGTTGGAGCAGTTCTTC.

The chain carries TRBV6-5 and TRBJ2-7; 7 nucleotides agree with TRBD1. The V gene end was trimmed by 8 bases and the J gene end by 3 bases; junction bases not matched to a gene: 13. The germline V gene encodes CDR1 MNHEY and CDR2 SVGAGI. The CDR3 is 15 residues long. The CDR3 DNA reads TGTGCCAGCGGACCTTACCTGGGACAGAACTACGAGCAGTACTTC. It codes for CASGPYLGQNYEQYF.

The rearrangement uses TRBV1 and TRBJ1-2; the table's D call TRBD1 went unverified against the DNA. TRBV1 is annotated as a pseudogene. This CDR3 spans 16 amino acids. CDR3 in DNA: TGCACCAGCGGGAAACGGGACACCCAAATCTACTATGGCTACACCTTC. Residues: CTSGKRDTQIYYGYTF.

The rearrangement joins TRBV5-6 to TRBJ2-7; possible D gene TRBD2, 6 bases. Germline CDR1 reads SGHDT; CDR2 reads YYEEEE. The V and J ends lost 4 bases and 0 bases respectively, with 14 bases between them. The length of the CDR3 is 15 residues. In nucleotides, the CDR3 is TGTGCCAGCAGCCGCGGGATGACCAGCTCCTACGAGCAGTACTTC. Amino acid sequence: CASSRGMTSSYEQYF.

The chain combines TRBV29-1 with TRBJ2-5, with 12 nucleotides matching TRBD2. The trim removed 6 bases at V and 3 bases at J, leaving 11 bases unmatched. The CDR3 sequence is 16 residues long. CDR1 is SQVTM and CDR2 is ANQGSEA in the germline V gene. This chain's CDR3 is CSVLAGLAGKKETQYF. The CDR3 nucleotides read TGCAGCGTCCTAGCCGGACTAGCGGGGAAAAAAGAGACCCAGTACTTC.